A selection of T cell receptor beta chains follows, all from one sample in a study of neurological immune-mediated disorders. Each CDR3 protein is one row after TCRdb ran MiXCR on the 5' RACE reads. This table holds tens of thousands of distinct CDR3 sequences, roughly 12% found once. Source material: PBMCs. These receptor sequences come from a male donor with HTLV-1-associated myelopathy (HAM/TSP). The CDR3 runs from the conserved cysteine through the conserved F or W. Each record gives: J gene, V gene, CDR3 protein.

TRBJ2-1,TRBV3-1,CASSRLLAGGVNEQFF
TRBJ1-3,TRBV6-5,CASSPTGRGNTIYF
TRBJ1-3,TRBV3-1,CASSQGQGKRNTIYF
TRBJ2-3,TRBV5-1,CASSFGSHTDTKYF
TRBJ1-4,TRBV7-8,CASSLETVSNEKLFF
TRBJ2-7,TRBV5-1,CASSKGQGSSYEQYF
TRBJ2-1,TRBV29-1,CSVEGLTRVSSYNEQFF
TRBJ1-2,TRBV5-1,CASSPHLEGHAYGYTF
TRBJ1-1,TRBV18,CASSPGGINTEAFF
TRBJ2-4,TRBV5-6,CASSSRQGLAKNIQYF
TRBJ2-7,TRBV29-1,CSVDSGISYEQYF
TRBJ2-6,TRBV11-2,CASSFQGAGANVLTF